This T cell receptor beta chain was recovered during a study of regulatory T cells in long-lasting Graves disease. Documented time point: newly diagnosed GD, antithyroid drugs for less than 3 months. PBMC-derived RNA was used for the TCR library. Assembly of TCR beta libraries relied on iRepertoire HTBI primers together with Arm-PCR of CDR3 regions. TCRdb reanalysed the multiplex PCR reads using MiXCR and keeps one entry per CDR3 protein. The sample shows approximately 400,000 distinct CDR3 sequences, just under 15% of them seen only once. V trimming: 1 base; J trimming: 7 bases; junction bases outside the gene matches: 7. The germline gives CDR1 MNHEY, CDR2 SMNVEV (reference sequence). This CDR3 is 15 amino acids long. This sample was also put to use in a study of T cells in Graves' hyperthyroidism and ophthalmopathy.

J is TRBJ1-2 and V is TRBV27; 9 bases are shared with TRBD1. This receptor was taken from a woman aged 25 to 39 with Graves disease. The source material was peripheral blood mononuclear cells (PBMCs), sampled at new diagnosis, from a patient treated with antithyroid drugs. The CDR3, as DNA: TGTGCCAGCAGTTTATATCCGGACAGGGGACTTGGCTACACCTTC. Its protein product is CASSLYPDRGLGYTF.